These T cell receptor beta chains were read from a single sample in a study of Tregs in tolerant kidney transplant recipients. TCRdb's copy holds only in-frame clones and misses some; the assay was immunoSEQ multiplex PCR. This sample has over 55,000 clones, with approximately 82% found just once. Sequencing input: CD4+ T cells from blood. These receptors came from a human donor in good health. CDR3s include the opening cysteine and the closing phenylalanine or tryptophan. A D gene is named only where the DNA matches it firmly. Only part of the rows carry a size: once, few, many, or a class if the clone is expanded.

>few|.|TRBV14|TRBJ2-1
TGTGCCAGCAGCCAAGCTTCTAGCGCGGGCTCCTACAATGAGCAGTTCTTC
CASSQASSAGSYNEQFF
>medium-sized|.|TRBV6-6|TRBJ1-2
TGTGCCAGCAGTTTGAGACAGTTCAACTATGGCTACACCTTC
CASSLRQFNYGYTF
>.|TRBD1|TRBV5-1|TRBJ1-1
TGCGCCAGCACCAATTCAGGGGGTGGACACACTGAAGCTTTCTTT
CASTNSGGGHTEAFF
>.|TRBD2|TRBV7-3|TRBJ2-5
TGTGCCAGCAGCTCCCCCGGTGGACTAGCGGTCGGAGAGACCCAGTACTTC
CASSSPGGLAVGETQYF
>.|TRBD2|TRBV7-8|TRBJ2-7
TGTGCCAGCAGCTTGCGGGGACTAGCTCCCTACGAGCAGTACTTC
CASSLRGLAPYEQYF
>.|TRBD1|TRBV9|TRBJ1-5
TGTGCCAGCAGCGCCCGGGACAGACCCTATCCCTCCCAGCCCCAGCATTTT
CASSARDRPYPSQPQHF
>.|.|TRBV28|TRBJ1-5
TGTGCCAGCAGTTTAACGGACTCCAATCAGCCCCAGCATTTT
CASSLTDSNQPQHF
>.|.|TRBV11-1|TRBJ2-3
TGTGCCAGCAGCTCGACAGGTTCCACAGATACGCAGTATTTT
CASSSTGSTDTQYF
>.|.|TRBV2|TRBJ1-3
TGTGCCAGCAGCCTTGGGGGCTCTGGAAACACCATATATTTT
CASSLGGSGNTIYF
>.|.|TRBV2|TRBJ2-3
TGTGCCAGCAGTGAAGCGCAGGCCACAGATACGCAGTATTTT
CASSEAQATDTQYF
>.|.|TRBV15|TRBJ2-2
TGTGCCACCAGCTCCCGTTCAGGGACCGGGGAGCTGTTTTTT
CATSSRSGTGELFF
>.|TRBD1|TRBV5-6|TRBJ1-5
TGTGCCAGCAGCACCGGGACAGGGGCTAGCAATCAGCCCCAGCATTTT
CASSTGTGASNQPQHF
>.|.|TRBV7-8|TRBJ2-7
TGTGCCAGCAGCTCGGGTGAGCAGTACTTC
CASSSGEQYF
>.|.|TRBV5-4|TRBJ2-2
TGTGCCAGCAGCTTGCCAGGGAACACCGGGGAGCTGTTTTTT
CASSLPGNTGELFF
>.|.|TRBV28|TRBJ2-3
TGTGCCAGCGCCCTCCGAGGGAGTACGCAGTATTTT
CASALRGSTQYF
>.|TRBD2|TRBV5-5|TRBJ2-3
TGTGCCAGCAGACGGGGGGTGGGCACAGATACGCAGTATTTT
CASRRGVGTDTQYF
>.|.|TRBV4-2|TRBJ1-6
TGTGCCAGCAGCCAAGACGGGGATTCACCCCTCCACTTT
CASSQDGDSPLHF
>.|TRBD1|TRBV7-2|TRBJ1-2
TGTGCCAGCAGCTACCAAGGGGACAGGAGTTATGGCTACACCTTC
CASSYQGDRSYGYTF
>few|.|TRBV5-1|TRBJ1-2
TGCGCCAGCAGCTCATTCGACAGGTCCTATGGCTACACCTTC
CASSSFDRSYGYTF
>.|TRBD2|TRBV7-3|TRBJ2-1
TGTGCCAGCAGCCGGGGGGATTACAATGAGCAGTTCTTC
CASSRGDYNEQFF
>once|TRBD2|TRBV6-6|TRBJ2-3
TGTGCCAGCACCAGCGGGGGGGTCCCAGATACGCAGTATTTT
CASTSGGVPDTQYF
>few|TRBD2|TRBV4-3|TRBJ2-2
TGCGCCAGCAGCCCGCAGGGCGGGGGATGGGCGGCCGGGGAGCTGTTTTTT
CASSPQGGGWAAGELFF
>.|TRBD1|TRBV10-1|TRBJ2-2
TGCGCCAGCAGAACACAAGCTGGACAGGGGGCGACCGGGGAGCTGTTTTTT
CASRTQAGQGATGELFF
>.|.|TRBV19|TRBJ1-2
TGTGCCAGTACTCTCCGGGGGGGCTCCGCCGGTTATGGCTACACCTTC
CASTLRGGSAGYGYTF
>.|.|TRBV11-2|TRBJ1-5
TGTGCCAGCAGCTTAGAGGGGGTCTCGAATCAGCCCCAGCATTTT
CASSLEGVSNQPQHF
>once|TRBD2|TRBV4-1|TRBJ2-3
TGCGCCAGCAGCCAAGGTTGGCGTAGAACTAGCGGGAGGATAGATACGCAGTATTTT
CASSQGWRRTSGRIDTQYF
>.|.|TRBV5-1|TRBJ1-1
TGCGCCAGCAGCAGGAGGGCTAGAACTGAAGCTTTCTTT
CASSRRARTEAFF
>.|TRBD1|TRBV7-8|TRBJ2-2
TGTGCCAGCAGCGTCCACAGGGGTCCCGGGGAGCTGTTTTTT
CASSVHRGPGELFF
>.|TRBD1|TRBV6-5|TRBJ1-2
TGTGCCAGCAGACCACAGGGGTACTATGGCTACACCTTC
CASRPQGYYGYTF
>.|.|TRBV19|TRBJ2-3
TGTGCCAGTAGTCCACTCTCGCAAGATACGCAGTATTTT
CASSPLSQDTQYF
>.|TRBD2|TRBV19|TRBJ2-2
TGTGCCAGTAGTCAGCTAGCGGGAGTGGCCGGGGAGCTGTTTTTT
CASSQLAGVAGELFF
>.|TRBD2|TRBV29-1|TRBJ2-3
TGCAGCGTTGAGCCACCACTAGCGGGGTTGGCAGATACGCAGTATTTT
CSVEPPLAGLADTQYF